What follows is one T cell receptor (beta chain) and its context. This sample is drawn from a study of T cell clonotyping in hematopoietic cell transplantation. Trimming left V 3 bases short and J 4 bases short, with 8 bases between. The CDR3 contains 12 residues. Germline V gives CDR1 SGHTS, CDR2 YDEGEE. TCRdb's table, derived via immunoSEQ multiplex PCR, lists solely in-frame clones and lacks some. The sample lists fewer than 40,000 clones, over 75% occurring once. The rearrangement joins TRBV5-8 to TRBJ2-7; possibly TRBD1 for D (5 bases). Sequenced input: peripheral blood mononuclear cells. This clonotype originated in a woman aged 40 to 50 in good health. Some clones in this sample may be carry-over from other donors' samples. The CDR3 sequence: CASSSQGYEQYF. The CDR3 DNA reads as TGTGCCAGCAGCTCCCAGGGTTACGAGCAGTACTTC.